This TCR beta chain was sequenced during a study of siplizumab effects on memory and regulatory T cells. Assay used: immunoSEQ multiplex PCR; TCRdb lists only in-frame clones, some missing. Altogether 100,000 or so clones are present, about nine tenths being singletons, with the ten largest covering 0.15%. Germline V lookup: CDR1 KGHSH, CDR2 LQKENI. The length of the CDR3 is 16 residues. After removal of 4 bases from V and 1 base from J, the junction contained 9 bases not matched to a gene. This clonotype originated in a human donor in good health. This chain connects TRBV18 to TRBJ1-1; 7 bases map to TRBD1. The specimen was CD4+ T cells sorted from blood. The CDR3 loop reads CASSLALDRKNTEAFF. The CDR3 DNA sequence: TGTGCCAGCTCACTCGCTTTGGACAGGAAGAACACTGAAGCTTTCTTT.